This TCR beta chain was sequenced during a study of PD-L1 blockade in urothelial cancer. Across the whole study: T cells were recovered from blood samples at a median of approximately 150,000.

Details on this clone: Its antigen remains unidentified.

The study, taken as a whole, reports: TCR clonality was measured in pretreatment peripheral blood. Clonality below the median predicted better survival.

The V end lost 1 base, the J end lost 0 bases, and 11 bases lay between the germline ends. Germline V gives CDR1 SGDLS, CDR2 YYNGEE. The CDR3 is 17 residues long. Specified time point: peripheral blood 6 weeks after treatment start. This table comes from immunoSEQ multiplex PCR, and its TCRdb copy is limited to in-frame clones, with some not included. The sample lists roughly 110,000 clones; more than 85% were seen once. The receptor was isolated from a man aged 60 to 69 with urothelial cancer. The J gene is TRBJ2-6, the V gene TRBV9; no definite D call. The source was PBMCs, collected around atezolizumab (anti-PD-L1) treatment. The CDR3 here is CASSVSFGSSGANVLTF. The CDR3, as DNA: TGTGCCAGCAGCGTATCGTTCGGTAGCTCTGGGGCCAACGTCCTGACTTTC.